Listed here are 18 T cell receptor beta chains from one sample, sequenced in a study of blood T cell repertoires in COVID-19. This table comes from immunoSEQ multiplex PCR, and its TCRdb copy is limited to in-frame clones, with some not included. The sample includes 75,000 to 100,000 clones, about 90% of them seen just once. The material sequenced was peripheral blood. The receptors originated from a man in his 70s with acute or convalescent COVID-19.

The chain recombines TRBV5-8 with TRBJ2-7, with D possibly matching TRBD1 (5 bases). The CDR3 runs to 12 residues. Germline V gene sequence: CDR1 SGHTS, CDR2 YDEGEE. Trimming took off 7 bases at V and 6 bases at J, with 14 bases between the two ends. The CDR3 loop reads CASGQGHLEQYV. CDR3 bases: TGTGCCAGCGGTCAGGGTCACCTCGAGCAGTACGTC.

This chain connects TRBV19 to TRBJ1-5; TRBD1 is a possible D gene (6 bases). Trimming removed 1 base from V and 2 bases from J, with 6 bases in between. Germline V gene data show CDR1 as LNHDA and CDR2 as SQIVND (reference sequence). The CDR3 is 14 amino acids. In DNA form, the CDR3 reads TGTGCCAGTAGTATAGCAGGGGGCAATCAGCCCCAGCATTTT. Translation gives CASSIAGGNQPQHF.

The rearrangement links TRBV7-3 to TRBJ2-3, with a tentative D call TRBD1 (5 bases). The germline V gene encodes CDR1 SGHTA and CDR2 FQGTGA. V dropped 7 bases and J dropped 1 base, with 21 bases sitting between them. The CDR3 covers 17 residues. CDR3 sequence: CASILRVAWGCTDTQYF. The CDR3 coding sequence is TGTGCCAGCATCCTTCGGGTGGCGTGGGGCTGCACAGATACGCAGTATTTT. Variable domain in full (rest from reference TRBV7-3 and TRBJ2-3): GAGVSQTPSNKVTEKGKYVELRCDPISGHTALYWYRQSLGQGPEFLIYFQGTGAADDSGLPNDRFFAVRPEGSVSTLKIQRTERGDSAVYLCASILRVAWGCTDTQYFGPGTRLTVL.

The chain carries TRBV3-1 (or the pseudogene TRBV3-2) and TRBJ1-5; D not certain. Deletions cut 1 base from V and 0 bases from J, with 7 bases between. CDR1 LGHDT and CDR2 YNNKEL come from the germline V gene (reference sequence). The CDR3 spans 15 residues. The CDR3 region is CASSQAHSSNQPQHF. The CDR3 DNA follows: TGTGCCAGCAGCCAAGCGCACAGTAGCAATCAGCCCCAGCATTTT.

This CDR3 reads CASSLVGSKFF. Here the CDR3 DNA reads TGTGCCAGCAGCTTAGTCGGTTCGAAGTTCTTC. The chain uses TRBV7-2 and TRBJ2-1; no clear D. The germline CDR1 and CDR2 sequences are SGHTA and FQGNSA. The V end was cut by 1 base, the J end by 14 bases, with 9 bases between. The CDR3 sequence is 11 residues long.

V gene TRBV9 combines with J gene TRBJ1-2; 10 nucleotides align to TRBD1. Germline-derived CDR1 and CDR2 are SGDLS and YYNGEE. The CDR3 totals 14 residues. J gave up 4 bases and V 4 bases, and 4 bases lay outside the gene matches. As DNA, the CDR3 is TGTGCCAGCAGCCCGGACAGGGGGGCCTATGGCTACACCTTC. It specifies CASSPDRGAYGYTF.

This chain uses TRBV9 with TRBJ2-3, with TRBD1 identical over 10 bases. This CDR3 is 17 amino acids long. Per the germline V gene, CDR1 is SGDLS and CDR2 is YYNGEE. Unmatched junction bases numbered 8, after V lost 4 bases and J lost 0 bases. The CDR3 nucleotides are TGTGCCAGCAGCTCCACCGGGACAGGGGCAAGCACAGATACGCAGTATTTT. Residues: CASSSTGTGASTDTQYF.

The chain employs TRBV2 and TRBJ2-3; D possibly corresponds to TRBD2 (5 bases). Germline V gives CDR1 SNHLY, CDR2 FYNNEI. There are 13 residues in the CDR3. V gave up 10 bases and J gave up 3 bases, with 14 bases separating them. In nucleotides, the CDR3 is TGTGCCACGACTTATCCGGGGACAGATACGCAGTATTTT. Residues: CATTYPGTDTQYF. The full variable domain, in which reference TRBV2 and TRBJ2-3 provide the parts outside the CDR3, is EPEVTQTPSHQVTQMGQEVILRCVPISNHLYFYWYRQILGQKVEFLVSFYNNEISEKSEIFDDQFSVERPDGSNFTLKIRSTKLEDSAMYFCATTYPGTDTQYFGPGTRLTVL.

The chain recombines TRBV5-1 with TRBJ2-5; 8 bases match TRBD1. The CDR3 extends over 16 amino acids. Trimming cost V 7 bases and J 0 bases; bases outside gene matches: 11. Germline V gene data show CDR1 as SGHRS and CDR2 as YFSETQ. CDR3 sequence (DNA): TGCGCCAGCCACAAGGGGCAGGGGGCCCACCAAGAGACCCAGTACTTC. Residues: CASHKGQGAHQETQYF.

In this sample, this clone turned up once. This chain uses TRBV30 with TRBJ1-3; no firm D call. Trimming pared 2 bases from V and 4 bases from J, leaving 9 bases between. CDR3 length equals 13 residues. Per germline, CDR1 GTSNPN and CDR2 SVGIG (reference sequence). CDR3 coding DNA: TGTGCCTGGAGTACCGGAGCAGGAAACACCATATATTTT. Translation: CAWSTGAGNTIYF.

CDR3: CASSLVTVDGYTF. CDR3 DNA: TGTGCCAGCAGCTTAGTTACAGTTGATGGCTACACCTTC. The V call is TRBV7-2, the J call TRBJ1-2, with no clear D. The V gene lost 1 base and the J gene lost 6 bases, with 9 bases spanning the gap. The CDR3 is made up of 13 amino acids. Germline-derived CDR1 and CDR2 are SGHTA and FQGNSA.

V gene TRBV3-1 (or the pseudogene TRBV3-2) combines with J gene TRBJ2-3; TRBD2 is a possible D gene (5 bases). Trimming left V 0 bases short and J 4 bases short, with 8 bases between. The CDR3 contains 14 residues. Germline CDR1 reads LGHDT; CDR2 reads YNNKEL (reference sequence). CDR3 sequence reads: CASSQEGVPDTQYF. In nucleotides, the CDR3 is TGTGCCAGCAGCCAAGAGGGAGTTCCAGATACGCAGTATTTT.

CDR3 nucleotides: TGTGCCAGCAGTCCGGGGACAGATACGCAGTATTTT. This encodes CASSPGTDTQYF. The chain has TRBV25-1 and TRBJ2-3; a possible D gene is TRBD2 (5 bases). Germline assignment: CDR1 MGHDK and CDR2 SYGVNS. The CDR3 loop spans 12 amino acids. V lost 5 bases to trimming and J lost 3 bases, with 6 bases between them.

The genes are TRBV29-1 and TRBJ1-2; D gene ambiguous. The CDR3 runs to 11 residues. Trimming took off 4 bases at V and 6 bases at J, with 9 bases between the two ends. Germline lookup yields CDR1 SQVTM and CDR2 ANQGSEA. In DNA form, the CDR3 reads TGCAGCGTTGGAGGTGGCAATGGCTACACCTTC. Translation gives CSVGGGNGYTF.

CDR3 sequence (DNA): TGTGCCAGCAGAGAACGTCCCGGGACAGGAAACTATGGCTACACCTTC. It codes for CASRERPGTGNYGYTF. The J gene is TRBJ1-2, the V gene TRBV2, with TRBD1 identical over 8 bases. Germline V gene lookup returns CDR1 SNHLY and CDR2 FYNNEI. J was trimmed by 2 bases and V by 6 bases; bases with no gene match: 11. CDR3 size: 16 residues.

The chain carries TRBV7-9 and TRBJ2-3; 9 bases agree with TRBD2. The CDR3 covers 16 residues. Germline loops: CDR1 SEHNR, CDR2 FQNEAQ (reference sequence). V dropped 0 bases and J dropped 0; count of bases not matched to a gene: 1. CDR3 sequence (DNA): TGTGCCAGCAGCTTAGCCCTAGCGGGGAGCACAGATACGCAGTATTTT. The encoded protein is CASSLALAGSTDTQYF.

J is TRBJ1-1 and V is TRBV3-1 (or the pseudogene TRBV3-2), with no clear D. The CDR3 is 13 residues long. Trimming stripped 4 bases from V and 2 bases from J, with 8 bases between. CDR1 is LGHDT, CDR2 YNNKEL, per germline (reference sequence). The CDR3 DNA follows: TGTGCCAGCAGCCTACTTCCCAACACTGAAGCTTTCTTT. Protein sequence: CASSLLPNTEAFF.

Here the CDR3 reads CASSRGGTRFYEQYV. CDR3 in DNA: TGTGCCAGCAGCCGAGGGGGGACTAGATTCTACGAGCAGTACGTC. The chain links TRBV11-2 to TRBJ2-7; 8 bases align to TRBD2. The CDR3 is 15 residues long. The germline V gene has CDR1 SGHAT and CDR2 FQNNGV. Trimming removed 5 bases from V and 3 bases from J; junction bases left unmatched: 9.